The clone carrying this T cell receptor beta chain was observed a few times. These data come from a study of patients and donors after allogeneic stem cell transplantation. TCRdb used MiXCR to reprocess the RT-PCR reads, holding one entry per CDR3 protein. Found here are more than 850,000 distinct CDR3 sequences, more than 15% of them singletons; the top ten hold 5% to 6.5%. The junction had 6 bases not matched to a gene; V was cut back by 7 bases and J by 4 bases. The germline gives CDR1 SGDLS, CDR2 YYNGEE. This CDR3 region has 14 residues. The sample consisted of blood, either unsorted or a sorted T cell fraction (not recorded which). The V call is TRBV9, the J call TRBJ2-7; 12 bases map to TRBD1. This clonotype originated in a human donor who was either an allogeneic HSCT recipient or a stem cell or donor lymphocyte infusion donor (not recorded which). It is not recorded whose cells these are; they may come from a transplant donor. CDR3 in amino acids: CASGTGQGAYEQYF. CDR3 nucleotides: TGTGCCAGCGGGACGGGACAGGGGGCTTACGAGCAGTACTTC.